The rows below give T cell receptor beta chains drawn from one sample of a study of T cell responses to AZD1222 COVID-19 vaccine. Sequenced by immunoSEQ multiplex PCR; TCRdb stores in-frame clones only, minus some. The sample has around 75,000 clones; approximately 90% are singletons. Sequencing used peripheral blood, obtained 28 days after the second dose of the MenACWY control vaccine. These receptors were collected from an adult who received the MenACWY meningococcal vaccine as a control. Both conserved end residues are part of each CDR3. A D gene is named only where the DNA matches it firmly. Size values are once, few and many counts, or a class for expanded clones, and some rows have none.

j_call	v_call	d_call	clone_size	cdr3_aa	cdr3_nt
TRBJ2-7	TRBV2	TRBD2	.	CASSEAGGLAYEQYF	TGTGCCAGCAGTGAAGCGGGAGGGCTCGCCTACGAGCAGTACTTC
TRBJ1-5	TRBV30	.	.	CAWSVRENQPQHF	TGTGCCTGGAGTGTACGAGAGAATCAGCCCCAGCATTTT
TRBJ2-7	TRBV3-1/TRBV3-2	.	.	CASSQDGGHAYEQYF	TGTGCCAGCAGCCAAGATGGCGGACACGCCTACGAGCAGTACTTC
TRBJ1-4	TRBV10-3	.	.	CAISERSDAEKLFF	TGTGCCATCAGTGAGCGATCAGACGCGGAAAAACTGTTTTTT
TRBJ1-4	TRBV3-1/TRBV3-2	.	.	CASSRARTLTNEKLFF	TGTGCCAGCAGCCGGGCTAGGACACTAACTAATGAAAAACTGTTTTTT
TRBJ1-3	TRBV28	TRBD1	.	CASSFRRTGTGAGNTIYF	TGTGCCAGCAGTTTCCGCAGAACCGGGACAGGGGCTGGAAACACCATATATTTT
TRBJ2-2	TRBV11-3	TRBD2	.	CASSLSGTGTGELFF	TGTGCCAGCAGCTTAAGCGGGACCGGCACCGGGGAGCTGTTTTTT
TRBJ2-5	TRBV11-2	TRBD2	.	CASSSSGGRGETQYF	TGTGCCAGCAGCTCTAGCGGGGGCCGTGGGGAGACCCAGTACTTC
TRBJ2-3	TRBV18	TRBD2	.	CASSPLSGGGTGTDTQYF	TGTGCCAGCTCACCACTGAGCGGGGGGGGGACTGGCACAGATACGCAGTATTTT
TRBJ1-1	TRBV3-1/TRBV3-2	.	.	CASSQGTRNTEAFF	TGTGCCAGCAGCCAAGGGACACGGAACACTGAAGCTTTCTTT
TRBJ1-2	TRBV6-1	.	.	CASSEERGKDYGYTF	TGTGCCAGCAGTGAAGAACGTGGAAAGGACTATGGCTACACCTTC
TRBJ1-1	TRBV2	TRBD1	.	CASSIGQGGGTEAFF	TGTGCCAGCAGTATCGGACAGGGCGGTGGCACTGAAGCTTTCTTT
TRBJ1-5	TRBV21-1	.	.	CASSKSGWARLRNQPQHF	TGTGCCAGCAGCAAAAGTGGCTGGGCAAGGCTTCGCAATCAGCCCCAGCATTTT
TRBJ1-2	TRBV19	TRBD1	few	CASSIRTGFGYGYTF	TGTGCCAGTAGTATCCGGACAGGGTTCGGGTATGGCTACACCTTC
TRBJ2-3	TRBV2	.	few	CASLAMGNTQYF	TGTGCCAGCCTCGCAATGGGCAATACGCAGTATTTT
TRBJ1-2	TRBV19	.	.	CASSFPGSGYGYTF	TGTGCCAGTAGTTTTCCCGGGTCCGGCTATGGCTACACCTTC
TRBJ1-5	TRBV5-8	TRBD1	.	CASSTQGAGQPQHF	TGTGCCAGCAGCACACAGGGGGCAGGTCAGCCCCAGCATTTT
TRBJ1-1	TRBV16	TRBD1	.	CASSQHRDSEAFF	TGTGCCAGCAGCCAACACCGGGACAGTGAAGCTTTCTTT
TRBJ1-6	TRBV7-9	.	.	CASSSDLGGNSPLHF	TGTGCCAGCAGCTCAGACCTGGGAGGCAATTCACCCCTCCACTTT
TRBJ1-1	TRBV5-1	TRBD1	.	CASSSGTGGMNTEAFF	TGCGCCAGCAGCTCCGGGACAGGGGGGATGAACACTGAAGCTTTCTTT
TRBJ1-3	TRBV28	.	once	CASSLSGLVSGNTIYF	TGTGCCAGCAGTTTATCGGGACTCGTCTCTGGAAACACCATATATTTT
TRBJ1-2	TRBV10-1	.	.	CASSEESRQSYYGYTF	TGCGCCAGCAGTGAAGAGTCGAGACAGTCTTACTATGGCTACACCTTC
TRBJ2-3	TRBV4-2	.	.	CASSQARRGSVDTQYF	TGTGCCAGCAGCCAGGCTAGAAGAGGTTCGGTTGATACGCAGTATTTT
TRBJ1-4	TRBV28	TRBD1	.	CASSVLTGGLLEKLFF	TGTGCCAGCAGTGTACTTACAGGGGGCCTACTAGAAAAACTGTTTTTT
TRBJ1-2	TRBV6-6	TRBD1	.	CASSFPGQGNYGYTF	TGTGCCAGCAGTTTCCCGGGACAGGGTAACTATGGCTACACCTTC
TRBJ2-5	TRBV14	TRBD2	once	CASSRHLAGGRETQYF	TGTGCCAGCAGCCGACACCTAGCGGGGGGCCGAGAGACCCAGTACTTC
TRBJ1-2	TRBV6-4	.	.	CASSPDRTLNYGYTF	TGTGCCAGCAGTCCAGACAGGACTTTGAACTATGGCTACACCTTC
TRBJ1-2	TRBV7-2	TRBD1	.	CASSLGTVVGYTF	TGTGCCAGCAGCCTTGGGACAGTCGTTGGCTACACCTTC
TRBJ1-6	TRBV18	TRBD1	.	CASSPGQGARSPLHF	TGTGCCAGCTCACCAGGTCAGGGGGCAAGATCACCCCTCCACTTT
TRBJ2-7	TRBV23-1	TRBD2	few	CASSQGLAYEQYF	TGCGCCAGCAGTCAAGGACTAGCCTACGAGCAGTACTTC
TRBJ2-5	TRBV6-2/TRBV6-3	.	once	CASSYTGRGETQYF	TGTGCCAGCAGTTACACCGGACGCGGTGAGACCCAGTACTTC
TRBJ2-3	TRBV5-1	.	few	CASSLEGLGTDTQYF	TGCGCCAGCAGCTTGGAAGGACTGGGCACAGATACGCAGTATTTT
TRBJ1-3	TRBV5-1	.	.	CASSGDTRTDTIYF	TGCGCCAGCAGCGGGGACACCCGCACGGACACCATATATTTT
TRBJ2-3	TRBV7-9	TRBD2	.	CASSASGGLGGDTQYF	TGTGCCAGCAGCGCAAGCGGGGGCCTGGGGGGAGATACGCAGTATTTT
TRBJ2-1	TRBV28	TRBD1	.	CASSLEPGQGIFF	TGTGCCAGCAGTCTAGAACCGGGACAGGGTATATTCTTC
TRBJ1-2	TRBV30	.	.	CALGGPFGYTF	TGTGCCCTGGGGGGGCCTTTCGGCTACACCTTC
TRBJ1-5	TRBV2	.	.	CASSQGSNQPQHF	TGTGCCAGCAGTCAGGGGAGCAATCAGCCCCAGCATTTT
TRBJ2-1	TRBV19	.	.	CATSGGLRTNEQFF	TGTGCCACCTCCGGGGGGCTTAGGACCAATGAGCAGTTCTTC
TRBJ1-5	TRBV21-1	.	.	CASSSSSGTGFANQPQHF	TGTGCCAGCAGCTCCTCCTCCGGGACAGGGTTCGCAAATCAGCCCCAGCATTTT
TRBJ2-3	TRBV5-4	.	.	CASSLFTSGTDTQYF	TGTGCCAGCAGCTTGTTTACTTCAGGGACAGATACGCAGTATTTT
TRBJ2-3	TRBV13	.	.	CASSQRAYETDTQYF	TGTGCCAGCAGCCAACGCGCGTACGAGACAGATACGCAGTATTTT
TRBJ2-3	TRBV7-2	TRBD2	once	CASSLGGVAGGTDTQYF	TGTGCCAGCAGCTTAGGGGGCGTAGCGGGGGGCACAGATACGCAGTATTTT